This T cell receptor (beta chain) was identified during a study of blood T cell repertoires in COVID-19. Overall study: T cells, B-cell-depleted T cells, or PBMCs provided the cDNA or gDNA that served as material.

Original processing methods: Reference gene primer amplification gave estimated nucleated cell counts. The assay was immunoSEQ multiplex PCR, and TCRdb's table has in-frame clones only and misses some. The D gene and trimming were derived from the DNA, and the V and J assignments and clone size from that table. The table records 150,000 or so clones, about 84% of them present only once. Enrolled through a virtual design, the participants were between roughly 18 and 90 years of age and came from around 25 US areas. Self-reported history from a screening survey and questionnaire set each donor's cohort. The CDR3 contains 15 residues. J lost 1 base, V lost 7 bases, and 8 bases had no gene match. The germline CDR1 and CDR2 sequences are SEHNR and FQNEAQ (reference sequence).

The origin of this receptor is a man between 45 and 60 years old who had recovered from COVID-19. The specimen sequenced was PBMCs or T cells enriched from blood (not recorded which). The chain couples TRBV7-9 to TRBJ2-3; TRBD2 matches at 7 bases. In nucleotides, the CDR3 is TGTGCCAGCAAAAGCGGGGTGGTGGGCACAGATACGCAGTATTTT. Translated: CASKSGVVGTDTQYF.